This TCR beta chain was sequenced for a study of blood T cell repertoires in COVID-19. Study at large: The study drew acute and convalescent COVID-19 samples from the United States, Italy and Spain. In each case, the material was cDNA or gDNA derived from T cells, B-cell-depleted T cells, or PBMCs.

In the authors' workflow: The authors estimated nucleated cell counts from reference gene primer amplification. Sequencing used immunoSEQ multiplex PCR; TCRdb keeps in-frame clones, though not all of them. Clonal size and the V and J genes are those of that table, whereas D and trimming came from the DNA. The sample shows over 350,000 clones, roughly 88% of them seen only once. There are 13 residues in the CDR3. Germline loops: CDR1 SGHRS, CDR2 YFSETQ. V shed 3 bases, J shed 5 bases, and the junction held 2 bases outside the gene matches. Participant-reported clinical history was the basis for cohort assignment.

This receptor was obtained from a woman between 25 and 40 years old with acute COVID-19. V gene TRBV5-1 combines with J gene TRBJ2-1; 7 bases agree with TRBD2. The sequencing sample was made of PBMCs or T cells enriched from blood (not recorded which). CDR3 region: CASSWAGDNEQFF. For the CDR3, the DNA is TGCGCCAGCAGCTGGGCGGGGGACAATGAGCAGTTCTTC.